Listed below are T cell receptor beta chains from one sample, sequenced in a study of blood T cell repertoires in COVID-19. Generated by immunoSEQ multiplex PCR, the TCRdb table keeps only in-frame clones and is missing some. The sample records over 130,000 clones, around nine tenths being singletons. Material: peripheral blood. These receptors all stem from a human donor in a cohort sampled during active COVID-19. Both conserved end residues are part of each CDR3. D genes are given only for firm matches. Clone size appears in some rows only: once, few, many, or a class for an expanded clone.

cdr3_aa	cdr3_nt	v_call	j_call	d_call	clone_size
CATSDPGQGVHEQYF	TGTGCCACCAGTGATCCGGGACAGGGTGTCCACGAGCAGTACTTC	TRBV24-1	TRBJ2-7	TRBD1	.
CASSEWLAGDYNEQFF	TGTGCCAGCAGTGAATGGCTAGCGGGAGACTACAATGAGCAGTTCTTC	TRBV6-4	TRBJ2-1	TRBD2	.
CASSQVRLAGVKETQYF	TGTGCCAGCAGCCAAGTTCGTCTAGCGGGAGTCAAAGAGACCCAGTACTTC	TRBV3-1/TRBV3-2	TRBJ2-5	TRBD2	once
CASSPPARSGTQYF	TGTGCCAGCTCACCACCGGCTAGATCCGGGACCCAGTACTTC	TRBV18	TRBJ2-5	.	.
CASRPRDRTHGYTF	TGTGCCAGTAGGCCGAGGGACAGGACCCATGGCTACACCTTC	TRBV19	TRBJ1-2	TRBD1	.
CASSRTSAFRETQYF	TGTGCCAGCAGCAGGACTAGCGCTTTTCGGGAGACCCAGTACTTC	TRBV7-9	TRBJ2-5	TRBD2	once
CASSLTGPLDGYTF	TGTGCCAGCAGCTTAACGGGGCCGCTCGATGGCTACACCTTC	TRBV7-3	TRBJ1-2	.	once
CASSHAGEQYF	TGTGCCAGCAGCCATGCGGGCGAGCAGTACTTC	TRBV3-1/TRBV3-2	TRBJ2-7	.	.
CASSSGSDTQYF	TGTGCCAGCAGCTCCGGTTCAGATACGCAGTATTTT	TRBV5-8	TRBJ2-3	.	.
CASSAGTGGDEKLFF	TGTGCCAGCAGTGCTGGGACAGGGGGGGATGAAAAACTGTTTTTT	TRBV28	TRBJ1-4	TRBD1	.
CASSVQLAGSSPLGANVLTF	TGTGCCAGCAGTGTACAACTAGCGGGGAGCTCCCCCCTTGGGGCCAACGTCCTGACTTTC	TRBV6-1	TRBJ2-6	TRBD2	.
CASSSQDTLLGDQPQHF	TGTGCCAGCAGCTCCCAAGACACCCTTCTTGGCGATCAGCCCCAGCATTTT	TRBV7-6	TRBJ1-5	.	.
CASSIGSGAENEKLFF	TGTGCCAGTAGTATAGGAAGCGGGGCAGAGAATGAAAAACTGTTTTTT	TRBV19	TRBJ1-4	.	once
CAGFPRLAGNNEQFF	TGTGCCGGTTTCCCAAGACTAGCGGGAAACAATGAGCAGTTCTTC	TRBV7-2	TRBJ2-1	TRBD2	.
CASSLDGGNTEAFF	TGCGCCAGCAGCCTGGATGGAGGGAACACTGAAGCTTTCTTT	TRBV5-1	TRBJ1-1	.	.
CASSLASGGLETQYF	TGTGCCAGCAGCTTGGCTAGCGGGGGATTAGAGACCCAGTACTTC	TRBV7-9	TRBJ2-5	TRBD2	.
CASSLSFDEKLFF	TGTGCCAGCAGCTTGTCTTTCGATGAAAAACTGTTTTTT	TRBV5-6	TRBJ1-4	.	.
CASSLDPWTSGKGGYNEQFF	TGTGCCAGCAGCTTAGATCCGTGGACTAGCGGGAAGGGGGGCTACAATGAGCAGTTCTTC	TRBV11-3	TRBJ2-1	TRBD2	.
CASTDEGWRQPQHF	TGTGCCAGTACGGACGAGGGCTGGAGGCAGCCCCAGCATTTT	TRBV19	TRBJ1-5	.	.
CASSDKHGWPQYF	TGTGCCAGCAGTGATAAGCACGGGTGGCCCCAGTACTTC	TRBV6-1	TRBJ2-5	.	.
CASSQTRQGRSYNEQFF	TGTGCCAGCAGCCAAACCCGACAGGGCCGGTCTTACAATGAGCAGTTCTTC	TRBV7-2	TRBJ2-1	TRBD1	.
CASGQPYEQYF	TGCGCCAGCGGACAGCCTTACGAGCAGTACTTC	TRBV10-1	TRBJ2-7	.	.
CASSLGPLVDQPQHF	TGTGCCAGCAGCTTGGGGCCCCTTGTGGATCAGCCCCAGCATTTT	TRBV7-9	TRBJ1-5	.	.